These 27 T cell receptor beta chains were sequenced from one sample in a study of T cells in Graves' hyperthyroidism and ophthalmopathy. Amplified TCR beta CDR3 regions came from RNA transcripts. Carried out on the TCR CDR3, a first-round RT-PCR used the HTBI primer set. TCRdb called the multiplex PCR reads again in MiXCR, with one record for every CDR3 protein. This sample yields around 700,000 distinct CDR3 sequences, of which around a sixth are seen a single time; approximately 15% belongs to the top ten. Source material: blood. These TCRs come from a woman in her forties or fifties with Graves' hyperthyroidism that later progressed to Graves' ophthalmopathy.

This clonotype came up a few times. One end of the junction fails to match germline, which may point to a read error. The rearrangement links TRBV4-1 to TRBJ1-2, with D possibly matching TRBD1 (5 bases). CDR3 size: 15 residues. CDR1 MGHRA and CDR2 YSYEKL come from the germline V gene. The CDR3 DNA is TGCGCCAGCACCCAAGAGGCAGGGAGGAACTATGGCTACACCTTC. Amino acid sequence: CASTQEAGRNYGYTF.

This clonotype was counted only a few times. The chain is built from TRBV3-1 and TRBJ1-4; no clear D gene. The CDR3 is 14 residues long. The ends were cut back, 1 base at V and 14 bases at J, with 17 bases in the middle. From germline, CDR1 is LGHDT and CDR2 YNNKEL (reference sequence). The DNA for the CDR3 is TGTGCCAGCAGCCAAGGATTATCCTCGTGGCTCCTGTTTTTT. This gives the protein CASSQGLSSWLLFF. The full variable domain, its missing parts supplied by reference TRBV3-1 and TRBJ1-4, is DTAVSQTPKYLVTQMGNDKSIKCEQNLGHDTMYWYKQDSKKFLKIMFSYNNKELIINETVPNRFSPKSPDKAHLNLHINSLELGDSAVYFCASSQGLSSWLLFFGSGTQLSVL.

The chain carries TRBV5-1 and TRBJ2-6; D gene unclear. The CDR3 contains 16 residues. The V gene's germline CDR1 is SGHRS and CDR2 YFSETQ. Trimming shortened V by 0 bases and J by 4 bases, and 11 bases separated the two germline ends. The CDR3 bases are TGCGCCAGCAGCTTGGCCCCGGATTCCGGGGCCAACGTCCTGACTTTC. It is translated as CASSLAPDSGANVLTF.

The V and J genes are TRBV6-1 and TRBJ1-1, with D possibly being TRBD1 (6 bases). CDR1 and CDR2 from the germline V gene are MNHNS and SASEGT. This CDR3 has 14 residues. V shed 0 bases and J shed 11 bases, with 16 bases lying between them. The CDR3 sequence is CASSEAPVRQGAFF. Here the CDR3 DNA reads TGTGCCAGCAGTGAAGCGCCGGTCAGGCAGGGGGCTTTCTTT.

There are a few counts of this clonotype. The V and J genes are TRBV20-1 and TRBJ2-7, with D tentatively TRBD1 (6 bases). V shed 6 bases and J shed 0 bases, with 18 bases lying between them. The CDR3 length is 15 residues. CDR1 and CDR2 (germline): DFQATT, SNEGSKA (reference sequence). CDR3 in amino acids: CSADNRDILSYEQYF. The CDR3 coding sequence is TGCAGTGCCGACAACCGGGACATACTCTCCTACGAGCAGTACTTC.

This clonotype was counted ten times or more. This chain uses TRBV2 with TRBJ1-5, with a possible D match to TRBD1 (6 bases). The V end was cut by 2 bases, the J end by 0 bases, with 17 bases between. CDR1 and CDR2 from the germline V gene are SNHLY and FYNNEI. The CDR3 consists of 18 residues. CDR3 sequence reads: CASSELDRHFYSNQPQHF. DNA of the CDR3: TGTGCCAGCAGTGAACTAGACAGGCATTTCTATAGCAATCAGCCCCAGCATTTT.

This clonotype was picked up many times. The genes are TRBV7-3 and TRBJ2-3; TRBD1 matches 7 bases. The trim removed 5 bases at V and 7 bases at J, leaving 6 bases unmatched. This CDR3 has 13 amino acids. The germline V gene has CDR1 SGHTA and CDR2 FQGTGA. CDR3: CASSPGGVNTQYF. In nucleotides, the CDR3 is TGTGCCAGCAGCCCAGGGGGAGTAAATACGCAGTATTTT.

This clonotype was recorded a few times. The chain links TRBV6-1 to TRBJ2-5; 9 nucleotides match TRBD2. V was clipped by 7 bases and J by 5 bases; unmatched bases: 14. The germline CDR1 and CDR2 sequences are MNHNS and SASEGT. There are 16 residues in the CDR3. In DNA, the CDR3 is TGTGCCAGCAATTATCTGGCTAGCGGGGTGGTGGAGACCCAGTACTTC. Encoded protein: CASNYLASGVVETQYF.

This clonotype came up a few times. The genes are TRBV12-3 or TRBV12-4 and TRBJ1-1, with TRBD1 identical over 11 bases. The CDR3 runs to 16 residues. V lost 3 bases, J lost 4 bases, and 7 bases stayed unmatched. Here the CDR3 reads CASSFGTGGSSTEAFF. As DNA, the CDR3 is TGTGCCAGCAGTTTCGGGACAGGGGGTTCGAGCACTGAAGCTTTCTTT.

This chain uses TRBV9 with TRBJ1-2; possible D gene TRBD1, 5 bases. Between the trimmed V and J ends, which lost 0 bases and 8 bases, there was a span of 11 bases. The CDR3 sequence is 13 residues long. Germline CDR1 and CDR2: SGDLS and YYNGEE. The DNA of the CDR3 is TGTGCCAGCAGCGTAGGAGGGGTTACGGGCTACACCTTC. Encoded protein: CASSVGGVTGYTF.

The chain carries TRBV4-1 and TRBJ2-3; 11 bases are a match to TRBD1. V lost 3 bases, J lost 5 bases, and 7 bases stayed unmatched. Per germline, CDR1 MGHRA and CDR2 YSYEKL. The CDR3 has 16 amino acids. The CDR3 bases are TGCGCCAGCAGCCATTATTTGGGACAGGGGGGAGATACGCAGTATTTT. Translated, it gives CASSHYLGQGGDTQYF.

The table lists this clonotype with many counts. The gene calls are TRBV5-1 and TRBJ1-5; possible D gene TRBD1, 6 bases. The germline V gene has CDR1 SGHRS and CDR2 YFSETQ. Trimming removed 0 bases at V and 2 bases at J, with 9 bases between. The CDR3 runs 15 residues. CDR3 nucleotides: TGCGCCAGCAGCTTGGGGGGGCTCCGCAATCAGCCCCAGCATTTT. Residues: CASSLGGLRNQPQHF.

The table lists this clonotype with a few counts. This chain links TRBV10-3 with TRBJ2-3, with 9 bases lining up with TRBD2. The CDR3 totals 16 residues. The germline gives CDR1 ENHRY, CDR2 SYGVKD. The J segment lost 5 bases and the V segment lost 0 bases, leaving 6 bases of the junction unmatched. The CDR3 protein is CAISESSSGGLDTQYF. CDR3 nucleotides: TGTGCCATCAGTGAGTCCTCGAGCGGGGGGTTAGATACGCAGTATTTT.

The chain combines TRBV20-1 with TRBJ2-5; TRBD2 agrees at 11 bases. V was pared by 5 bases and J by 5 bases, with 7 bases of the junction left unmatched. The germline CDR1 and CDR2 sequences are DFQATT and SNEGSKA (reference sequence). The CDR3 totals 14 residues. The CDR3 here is CSAPLAGGIETQYF. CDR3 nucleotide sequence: TGCAGTGCTCCATTAGCGGGGGGGATTGAGACCCAGTACTTC.

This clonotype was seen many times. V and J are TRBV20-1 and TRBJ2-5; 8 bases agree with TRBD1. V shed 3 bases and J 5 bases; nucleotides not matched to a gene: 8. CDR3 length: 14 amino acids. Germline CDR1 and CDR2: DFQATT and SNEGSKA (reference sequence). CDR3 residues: CSARGQGARETQYF. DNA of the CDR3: TGCAGTGCTAGGGGCCAGGGGGCTCGGGAGACCCAGTACTTC.

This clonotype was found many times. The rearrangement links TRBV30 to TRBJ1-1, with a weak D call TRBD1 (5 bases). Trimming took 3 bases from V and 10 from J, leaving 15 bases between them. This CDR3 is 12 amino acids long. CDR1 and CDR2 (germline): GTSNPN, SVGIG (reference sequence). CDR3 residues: CAWSLGAGGAFF. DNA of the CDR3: TGTGCCTGGAGCCTAGGGGCGGGGGGAGCTTTCTTT.

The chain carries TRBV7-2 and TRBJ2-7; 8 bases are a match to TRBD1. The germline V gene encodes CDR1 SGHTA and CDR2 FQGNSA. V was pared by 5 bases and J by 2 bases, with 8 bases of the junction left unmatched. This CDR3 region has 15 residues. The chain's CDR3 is CASSPDGQGTYEQYF. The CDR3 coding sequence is TGTGCCAGCAGCCCAGACGGACAGGGAACCTACGAGCAGTACTTC.

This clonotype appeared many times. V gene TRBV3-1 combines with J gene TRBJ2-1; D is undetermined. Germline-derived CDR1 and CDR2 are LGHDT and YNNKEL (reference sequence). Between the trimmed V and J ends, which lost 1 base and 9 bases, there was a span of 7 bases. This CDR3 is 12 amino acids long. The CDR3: CASSQVLSEQFF. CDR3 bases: TGTGCCAGCAGCCAAGTCCTTAGTGAGCAGTTCTTC.

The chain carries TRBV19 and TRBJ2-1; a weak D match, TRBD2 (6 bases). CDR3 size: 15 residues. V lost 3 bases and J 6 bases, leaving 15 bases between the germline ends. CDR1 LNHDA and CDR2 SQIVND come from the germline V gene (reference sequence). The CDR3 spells CASSILGGTGNEQFF. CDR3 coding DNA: TGTGCCAGTAGTATTTTGGGAGGAACAGGCAATGAGCAGTTCTTC.

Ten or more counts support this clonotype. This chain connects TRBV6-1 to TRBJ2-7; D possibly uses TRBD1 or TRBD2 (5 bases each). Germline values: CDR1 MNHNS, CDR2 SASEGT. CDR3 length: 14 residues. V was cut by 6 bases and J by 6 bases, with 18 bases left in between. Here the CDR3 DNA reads TGTGCCAGCAGCCCCGTGGACGGGGCTCCCGAGCAGTACTTC. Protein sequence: CASSPVDGAPEQYF.

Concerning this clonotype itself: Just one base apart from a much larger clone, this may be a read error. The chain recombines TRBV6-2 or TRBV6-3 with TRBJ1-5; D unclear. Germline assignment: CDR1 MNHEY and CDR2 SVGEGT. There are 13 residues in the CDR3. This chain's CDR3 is CSSRSEGSQPQHF. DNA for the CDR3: TGTTCCAGCAGAAGTGAAGGGAGTCAGCCCCAGCATTTT.

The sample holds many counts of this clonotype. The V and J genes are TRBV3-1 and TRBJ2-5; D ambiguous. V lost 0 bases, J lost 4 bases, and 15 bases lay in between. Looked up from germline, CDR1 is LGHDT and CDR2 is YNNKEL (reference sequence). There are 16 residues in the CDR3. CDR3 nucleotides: TGTGCCAGCAGCCAAGATCTGGGTCGATGGGGAGAGACCCAGTACTTC. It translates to CASSQDLGRWGETQYF.

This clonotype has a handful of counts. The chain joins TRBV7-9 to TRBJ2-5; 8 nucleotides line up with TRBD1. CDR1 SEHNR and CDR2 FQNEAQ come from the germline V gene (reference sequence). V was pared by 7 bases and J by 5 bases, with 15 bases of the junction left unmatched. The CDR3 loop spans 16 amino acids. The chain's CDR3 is CASNQEKTGEGETQYF. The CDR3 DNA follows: TGTGCCAGCAACCAAGAAAAGACAGGGGAAGGGGAGACCCAGTACTTC.

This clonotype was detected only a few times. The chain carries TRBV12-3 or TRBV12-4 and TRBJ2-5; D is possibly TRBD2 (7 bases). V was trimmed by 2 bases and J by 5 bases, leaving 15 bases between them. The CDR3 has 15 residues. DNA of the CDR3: TGTGCCAGCAGTTTATCCGGGGGGCGCCGGGAGACCCAGTACTTC. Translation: CASSLSGGRRETQYF.

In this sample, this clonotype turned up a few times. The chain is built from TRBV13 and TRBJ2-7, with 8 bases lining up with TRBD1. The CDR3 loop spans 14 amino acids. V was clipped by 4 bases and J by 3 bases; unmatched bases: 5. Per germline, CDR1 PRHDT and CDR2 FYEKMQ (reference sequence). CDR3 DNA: TGTGCCAGCAGCTCGCGGACAGGGAACTACGAGCAGTACTTC. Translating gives CASSSRTGNYEQYF.

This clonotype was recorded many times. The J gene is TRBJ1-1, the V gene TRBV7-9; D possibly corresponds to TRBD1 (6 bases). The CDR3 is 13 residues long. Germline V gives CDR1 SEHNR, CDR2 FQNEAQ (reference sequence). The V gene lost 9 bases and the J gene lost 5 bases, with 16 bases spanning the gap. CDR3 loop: CASIRGEGTEAFF. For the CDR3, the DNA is TGTGCCAGTATCAGGGGAGAAGGGACTGAAGCTTTCTTT.

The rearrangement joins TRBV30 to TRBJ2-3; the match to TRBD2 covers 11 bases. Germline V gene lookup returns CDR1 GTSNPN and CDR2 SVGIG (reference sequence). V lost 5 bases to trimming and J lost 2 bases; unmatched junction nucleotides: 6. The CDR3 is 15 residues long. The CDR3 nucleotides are TGTGCCTGGCAGGGACTAGCGGAGGACACAGATACGCAGTATTTT. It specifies CAWQGLAEDTDTQYF.